The sample holds a few counts of the clone carrying this T cell receptor beta chain. The table came from immunoSEQ multiplex PCR; TCRdb's copy has only in-frame clones and leaves some out. This table has around 150,000 clones, approximately 95% appearing once. The data are from a study of blood T cell repertoires in COVID-19. For the study at large: There were acute and convalescent COVID-19 samples, and they came from the United States, Italy and Spain.

Germline CDR1 SNHLY, CDR2 FYNNEI. V lost 0 bases, J lost 0 bases, and 7 bases stayed unmatched. The CDR3 runs to 17 residues. The rearrangement uses TRBV2 and TRBJ1-1, with 7 bases aligning to TRBD1. This clonotype was sampled from a woman between 45 and 65 years old with acute or convalescent COVID-19. The sample was peripheral blood. The chain's CDR3 is CASSEAAGQIMNTEAFF. In nucleotides, the CDR3 is TGTGCCAGCAGTGAAGCGGCGGGACAGATTATGAACACTGAAGCTTTCTTT. The full variable domain, its missing parts supplied by reference TRBV2 and TRBJ1-1, is EPEVTQTPSHQVTQMGQEVILRCVPISNHLYFYWYRQILGQKVEFLVSFYNNEISEKSEIFDDQFSVERPDGSNFTLKIRSTKLEDSAMYFCASSEAAGQIMNTEAFFGQGTRLTVV.